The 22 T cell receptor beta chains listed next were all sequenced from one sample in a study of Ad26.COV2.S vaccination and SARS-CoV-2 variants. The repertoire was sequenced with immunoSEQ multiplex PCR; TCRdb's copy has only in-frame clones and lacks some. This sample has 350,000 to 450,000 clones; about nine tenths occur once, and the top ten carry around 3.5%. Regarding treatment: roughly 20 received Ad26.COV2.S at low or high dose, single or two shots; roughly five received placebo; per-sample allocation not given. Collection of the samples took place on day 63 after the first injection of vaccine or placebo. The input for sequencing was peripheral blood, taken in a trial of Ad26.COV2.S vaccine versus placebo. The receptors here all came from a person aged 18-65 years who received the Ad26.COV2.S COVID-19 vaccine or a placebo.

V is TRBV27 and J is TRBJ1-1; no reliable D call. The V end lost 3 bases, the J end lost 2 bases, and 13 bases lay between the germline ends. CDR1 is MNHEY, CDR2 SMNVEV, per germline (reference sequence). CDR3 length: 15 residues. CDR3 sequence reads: CASSFRSRVNTEAFF. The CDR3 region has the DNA TGTGCCAGCAGTTTTCGAAGTAGGGTAAACACTGAAGCTTTCTTT.

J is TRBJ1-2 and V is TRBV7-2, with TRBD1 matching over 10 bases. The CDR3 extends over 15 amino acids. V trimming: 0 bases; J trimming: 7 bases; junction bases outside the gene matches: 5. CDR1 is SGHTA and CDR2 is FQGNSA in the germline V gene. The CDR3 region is CASSLAGTGDTGYTF. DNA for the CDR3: TGTGCCAGCAGCTTAGCGGGGACAGGGGATACTGGCTACACCTTC.

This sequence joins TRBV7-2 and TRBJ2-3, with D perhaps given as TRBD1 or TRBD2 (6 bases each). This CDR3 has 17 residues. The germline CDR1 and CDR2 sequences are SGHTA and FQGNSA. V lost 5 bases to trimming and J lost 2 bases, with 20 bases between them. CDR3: CASSPPLSWGATDTQYF. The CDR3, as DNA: TGTGCCAGCAGCCCTCCTTTGTCGTGGGGGGCCACAGATACGCAGTATTTT.

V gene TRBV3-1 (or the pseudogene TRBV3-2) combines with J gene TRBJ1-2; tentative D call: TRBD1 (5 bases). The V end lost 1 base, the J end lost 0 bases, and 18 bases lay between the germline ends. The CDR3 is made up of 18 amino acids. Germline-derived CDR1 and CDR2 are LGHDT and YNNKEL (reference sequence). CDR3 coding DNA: TGTGCCAGCAGCCAAGTAGGTGGGGCCGGAGGGACTAACTATGGCTACACCTTC. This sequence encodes CASSQVGGAGGTNYGYTF.

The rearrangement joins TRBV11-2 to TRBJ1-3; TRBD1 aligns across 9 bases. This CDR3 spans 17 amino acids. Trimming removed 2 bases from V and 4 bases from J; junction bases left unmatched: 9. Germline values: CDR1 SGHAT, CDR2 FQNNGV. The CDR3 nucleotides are TGTGCCAGCAGCTTACCACTCGGACAGGGGTCAGGAAACACCATATATTTT. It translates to CASSLPLGQGSGNTIYF.

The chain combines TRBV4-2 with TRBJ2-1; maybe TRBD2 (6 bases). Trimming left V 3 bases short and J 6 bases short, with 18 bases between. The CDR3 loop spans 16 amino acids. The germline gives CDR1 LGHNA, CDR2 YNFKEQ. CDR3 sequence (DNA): TGTGCCAGCAGCCAGGTACAGCGGGCGGCTTCCAATGAGCAGTTCTTC. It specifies CASSQVQRAASNEQFF.

The CDR3 DNA reads TGTGCCAGCAGCCTCACTAGCAATCAGCCCCAGCATTTT. This codes for CASSLTSNQPQHF. The chain employs TRBV12-3 or TRBV12-4 and TRBJ1-5, with D uncertain. Trimming took 6 bases from V and 0 from J, leaving 6 bases between them. CDR3 length: 13 amino acids.

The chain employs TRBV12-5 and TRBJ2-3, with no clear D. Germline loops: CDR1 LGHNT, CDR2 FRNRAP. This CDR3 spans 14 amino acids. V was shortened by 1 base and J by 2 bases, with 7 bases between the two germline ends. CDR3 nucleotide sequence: TGTGCTAGTGGTTTGGGGGCCAACACAGATACGCAGTATTTT. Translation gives CASGLGANTDTQYF.

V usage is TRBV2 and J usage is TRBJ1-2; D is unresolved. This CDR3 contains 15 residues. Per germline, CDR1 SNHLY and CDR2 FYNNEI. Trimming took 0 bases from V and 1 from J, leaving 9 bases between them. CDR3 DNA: TGTGCCAGCAGTGAAGCGCTTCAGGTTAACTATGGCTACACCTTC. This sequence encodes CASSEALQVNYGYTF.

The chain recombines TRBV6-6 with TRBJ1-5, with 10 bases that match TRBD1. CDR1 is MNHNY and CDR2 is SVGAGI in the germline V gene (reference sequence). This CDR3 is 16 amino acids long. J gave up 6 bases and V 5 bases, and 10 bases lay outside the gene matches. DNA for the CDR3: TGTGCCAGCAGTCACCTCCGGGACAGGGGAGGTCAGCCCCAGCATTTT. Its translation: CASSHLRDRGGQPQHF.

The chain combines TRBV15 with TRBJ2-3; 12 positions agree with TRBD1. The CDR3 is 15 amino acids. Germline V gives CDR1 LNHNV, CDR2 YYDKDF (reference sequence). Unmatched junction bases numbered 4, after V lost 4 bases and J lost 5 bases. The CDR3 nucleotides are TGTGCCACCAGCACCGGGACAGGGGGCGAAGATACGCAGTATTTT. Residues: CATSTGTGGEDTQYF.

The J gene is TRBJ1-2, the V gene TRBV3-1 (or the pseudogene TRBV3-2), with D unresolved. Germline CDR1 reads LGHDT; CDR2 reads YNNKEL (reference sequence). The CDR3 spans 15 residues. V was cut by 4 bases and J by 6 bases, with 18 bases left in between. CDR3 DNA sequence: TGTGCCAGCAGCCCGTTGACGGTCCGCGGGGATGGCTACACCTTC. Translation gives CASSPLTVRGDGYTF.

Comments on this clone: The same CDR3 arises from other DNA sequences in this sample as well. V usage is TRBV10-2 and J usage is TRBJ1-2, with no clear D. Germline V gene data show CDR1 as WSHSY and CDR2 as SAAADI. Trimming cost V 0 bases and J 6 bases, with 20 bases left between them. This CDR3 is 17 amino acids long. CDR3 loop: CASSESFLAGPTDGYTF. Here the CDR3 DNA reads TGCGCCAGCAGTGAGTCGTTCCTGGCAGGCCCAACGGATGGCTACACCTTC.

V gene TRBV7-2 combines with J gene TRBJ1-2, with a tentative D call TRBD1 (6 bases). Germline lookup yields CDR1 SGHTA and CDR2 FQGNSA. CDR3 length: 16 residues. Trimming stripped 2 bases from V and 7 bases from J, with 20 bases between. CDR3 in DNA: TGTGCCAGCAGCTTAATTCCCCCCGGGGGGCGGAGTGGCTACACCTTC. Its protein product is CASSLIPPGGRSGYTF.

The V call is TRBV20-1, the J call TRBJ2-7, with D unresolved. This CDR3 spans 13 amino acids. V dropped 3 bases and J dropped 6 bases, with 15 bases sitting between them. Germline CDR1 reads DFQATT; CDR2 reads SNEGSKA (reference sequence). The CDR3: CSASESAPGEQYF. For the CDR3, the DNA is TGCAGTGCTAGTGAGAGCGCCCCGGGCGAGCAGTACTTC.

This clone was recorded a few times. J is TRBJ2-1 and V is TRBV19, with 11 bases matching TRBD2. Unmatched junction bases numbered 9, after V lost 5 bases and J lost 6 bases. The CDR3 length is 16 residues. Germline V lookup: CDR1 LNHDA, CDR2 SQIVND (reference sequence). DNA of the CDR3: TGTGCCAGTAGTCAGATAGCGGGGGGGCGTTTCAATGAGCAGTTCTTC. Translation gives CASSQIAGGRFNEQFF.

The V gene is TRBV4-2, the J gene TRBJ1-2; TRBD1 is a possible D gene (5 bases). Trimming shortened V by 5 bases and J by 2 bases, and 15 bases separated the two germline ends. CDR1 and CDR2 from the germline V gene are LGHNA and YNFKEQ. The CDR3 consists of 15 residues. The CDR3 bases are TGTGCCAGCAGCTTTTCTCAGGGTTCAAACTATGGCTACACCTTC. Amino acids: CASSFSQGSNYGYTF.

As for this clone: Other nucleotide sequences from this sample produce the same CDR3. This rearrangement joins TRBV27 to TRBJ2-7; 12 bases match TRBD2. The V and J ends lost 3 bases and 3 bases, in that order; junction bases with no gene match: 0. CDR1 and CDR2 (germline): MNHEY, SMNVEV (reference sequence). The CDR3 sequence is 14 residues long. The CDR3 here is CASSLTSGGYEQYF. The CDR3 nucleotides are TGTGCCAGCAGTTTGACTAGCGGGGGCTACGAGCAGTACTTC.

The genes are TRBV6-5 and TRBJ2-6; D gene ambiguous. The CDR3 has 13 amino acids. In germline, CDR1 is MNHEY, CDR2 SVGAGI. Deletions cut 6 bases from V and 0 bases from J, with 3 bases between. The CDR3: CASRPSGANVLTF. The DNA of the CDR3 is TGTGCCAGCAGGCCCTCTGGGGCCAACGTCCTGACTTTC.

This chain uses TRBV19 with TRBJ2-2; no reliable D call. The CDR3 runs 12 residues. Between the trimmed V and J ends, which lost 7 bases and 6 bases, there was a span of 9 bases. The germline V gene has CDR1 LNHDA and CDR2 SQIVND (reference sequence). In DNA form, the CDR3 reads TGTGCCAGTACCCCAACGGCCGGGGAGCTGTTTTTT. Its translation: CASTPTAGELFF.

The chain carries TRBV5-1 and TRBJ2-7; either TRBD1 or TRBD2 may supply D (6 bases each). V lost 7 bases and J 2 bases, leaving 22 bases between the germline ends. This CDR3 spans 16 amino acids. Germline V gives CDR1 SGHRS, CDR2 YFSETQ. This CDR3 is CASSFWLRDIPYEQYF. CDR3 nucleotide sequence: TGCGCCAGCTCCTTTTGGTTGCGGGACATACCCTACGAGCAGTACTTC.

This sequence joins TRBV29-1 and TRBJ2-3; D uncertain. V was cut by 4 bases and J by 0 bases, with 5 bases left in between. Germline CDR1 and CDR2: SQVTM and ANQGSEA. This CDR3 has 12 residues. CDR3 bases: TGCAGCGTTGTGGCTAGCACAGATACGCAGTATTTT. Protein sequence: CSVVASTDTQYF.